A selection of T cell receptor beta chains follows, all from one sample in a study of OX40 agonist ivuxolimab in advanced cancers. Profiling relied on immunoSEQ multiplex PCR, and the TCRdb table lists in-frame clones only, not all of them. This table has under 85,000 clones, approximately 86% appearing once. The sequences come from CD4+ or CD8+ T cells sorted from blood, collected in a trial of the OX40 agonist ivuxolimab. All receptors come from an adult with an advanced solid tumor such as melanoma, head and neck, liver or kidney cancer. The conserved cysteine and the conserved F or W are not part of the CDR3 here.

j_gene: TRBJ2-7
v_gene: TRBV6-5
CDR3aa: ASSYSPGGRGYEQY

j_gene: TRBJ1-4
v_gene: TRBV27
CDR3aa: ASTSYGASNEKLF

j_gene: TRBJ1-6
v_gene: TRBV6-6
CDR3aa: ASSKDRANSPLH

j_gene: TRBJ1-1
v_gene: TRBV6-5
CDR3aa: ASSRSSGEAF

j_gene: TRBJ2-3
v_gene: TRBV12-5
CDR3aa: ASGPPGGVLTDTQY

j_gene: TRBJ2-5
v_gene: TRBV5-1
CDR3aa: ASSLALGTGQETQY

j_gene: TRBJ2-7
v_gene: TRBV6-4
CDR3aa: ASSDSEEWTCEQY

j_gene: TRBJ2-1
v_gene: TRBV11-3
CDR3aa: ASSLGATGSYNEQF

j_gene: TRBJ1-1
v_gene: TRBV29-1
CDR3aa: SVLRPGENTEAF

j_gene: TRBJ2-7
v_gene: TRBV14
CDR3aa: ASSLGHGVHEQY

j_gene: TRBJ2-3
v_gene: TRBV10-1
CDR3aa: ASSAGPDQDTQY

j_gene: TRBJ2-5
v_gene: TRBV5-1
CDR3aa: ASSLAVERAQY

j_gene: TRBJ2-3
v_gene: TRBV4-2
CDR3aa: ASSHQTSGSVTDTQY

j_gene: TRBJ1-4
v_gene: TRBV6-6
CDR3aa: ASSPRGRGEKLF

j_gene: TRBJ2-5
v_gene: TRBV11-3
CDR3aa: ASSLGLQETQY

j_gene: TRBJ2-2
v_gene: TRBV7-9
CDR3aa: ASGHTRARGTGELF

j_gene: TRBJ2-7
v_gene: TRBV6-6
CDR3aa: ASSYSGTKSYEQY

j_gene: TRBJ2-7
v_gene: TRBV7-2
CDR3aa: ASTPGGQRYEQY

j_gene: TRBJ2-2
v_gene: TRBV7-6
CDR3aa: ASSFAFANTGELF

j_gene: TRBJ2-3
v_gene: TRBV5-1
CDR3aa: ASNDGSIDTQY

j_gene: TRBJ1-2
v_gene: TRBV4-1
CDR3aa: ASSQTLNYGYT

j_gene: TRBJ2-7
v_gene: TRBV7-8
CDR3aa: ASSLDRSYEQY

j_gene: TRBJ2-3
v_gene: TRBV6-1
CDR3aa: ASIPLREGRDTQY

j_gene: TRBJ1-6
v_gene: TRBV9
CDR3aa: ASSGYQGGDSPLH

j_gene: TRBJ1-1
v_gene: TRBV7-6
CDR3aa: ASSAGGPAF

j_gene: TRBJ1-6
v_gene: TRBV7-8
CDR3aa: ASSPVHGQESSPLH

j_gene: TRBJ2-1
v_gene: TRBV5-1
CDR3aa: ASSLGLPDEQF

j_gene: TRBJ1-2
v_gene: TRBV18
CDR3aa: ASSPMADKNYYGYT

j_gene: TRBJ1-6
v_gene: TRBV2
CDR3aa: ASREEHSPLH

j_gene: TRBJ1-1
v_gene: TRBV10-2
CDR3aa: ASSGRDTKGLNTEAF

j_gene: TRBJ2-5
v_gene: TRBV9
CDR3aa: ASSVAPRSGGEETQY

j_gene: TRBJ2-1
v_gene: TRBV27
CDR3aa: ASLSGVGGSSYNEQF

j_gene: TRBJ2-7
v_gene: TRBV28
CDR3aa: ASRGGGTAQGEQY

j_gene: TRBJ2-5
v_gene: TRBV18
CDR3aa: ASSPRGQGQETQY

j_gene: TRBJ1-5
v_gene: TRBV9
CDR3aa: ASSVDAGNQPQH

j_gene: TRBJ1-2
v_gene: TRBV14
CDR3aa: ASSQSSGYGYT

j_gene: TRBJ1-2
v_gene: TRBV28
CDR3aa: ASSSGQGRNYGYT

j_gene: TRBJ2-5
v_gene: TRBV11-2
CDR3aa: ASSSQETQY

j_gene: TRBJ2-5
v_gene: TRBV7-2
CDR3aa: ASSPARTGQETQY

j_gene: TRBJ1-2
v_gene: TRBV11-2
CDR3aa: ASSAGQLISLGYT

j_gene: TRBJ2-2
v_gene: TRBV5-1
CDR3aa: ASSSSGTNTGELF

j_gene: TRBJ1-5
v_gene: TRBV10-3
CDR3aa: AISGTGALGGEPQH

j_gene: TRBJ2-1
v_gene: TRBV11-2
CDR3aa: ASSLGLAHNEQF

j_gene: TRBJ1-6
v_gene: TRBV11-2
CDR3aa: ASSLGRGPPLH

j_gene: TRBJ2-3
v_gene: TRBV5-1
CDR3aa: ASSLDVSGVSGTDTQY

j_gene: TRBJ1-2
v_gene: TRBV28
CDR3aa: ASRSGGYGYT

j_gene: TRBJ2-3
v_gene: TRBV7-9
CDR3aa: ASSFPRGGSGSSDTQY

j_gene: TRBJ2-3
v_gene: TRBV28
CDR3aa: ASRTSATDTQY

j_gene: TRBJ1-3
v_gene: TRBV5-5
CDR3aa: ASSLAANPGNTIY

j_gene: TRBJ2-7
v_gene: TRBV2
CDR3aa: ASSGQGQGGEQY

j_gene: TRBJ1-5
v_gene: TRBV6-5
CDR3aa: ASKRQARVNQPQH

j_gene: TRBJ2-1
v_gene: TRBV10-3
CDR3aa: AISDLTSGRRNEQF